This section outlines one TCR beta chain sequence together with its context. Its antigen is not identified. The data originate from a study of T cell responses to AZD1222 COVID-19 vaccine. Study-wide results and caveats: Seropositive at baseline were only a handful of AZD1222 recipients.

Germline CDR1 is KGHDR and CDR2 is SFDVKD. This CDR3 is 14 amino acids long. V was pared by 2 bases and J by 3 bases, with 9 bases between. Method: immunoSEQ multiplex PCR; TCRdb's copy keeps in-frame clones and lacks some. The table records about 140,000 clones, 90% of them present only once. The clonotype comes from an adult who received the AZD1222 COVID-19 vaccine. This specimen was peripheral blood, taken 28 days after the second AZD1222 dose. The chain uses TRBV24-1 and TRBJ1-2; D is unclear. The CDR3 spells CATSDSSRDYGYTF. The DNA for the CDR3 is TGTGCCACCAGTGATTCTTCGCGGGACTATGGCTACACCTTC.